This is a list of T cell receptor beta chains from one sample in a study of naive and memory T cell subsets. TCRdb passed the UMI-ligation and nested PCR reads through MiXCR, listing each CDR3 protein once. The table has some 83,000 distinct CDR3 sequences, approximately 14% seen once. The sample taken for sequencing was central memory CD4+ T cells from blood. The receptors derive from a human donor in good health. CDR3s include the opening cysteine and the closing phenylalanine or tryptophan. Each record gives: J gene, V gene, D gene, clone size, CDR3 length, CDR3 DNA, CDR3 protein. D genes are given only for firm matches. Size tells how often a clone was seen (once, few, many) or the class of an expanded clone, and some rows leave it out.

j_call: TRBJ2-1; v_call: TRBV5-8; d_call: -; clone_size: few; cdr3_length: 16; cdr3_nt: TGTGCCAGCAGCTTATGGGGAGCTAGCTCCTACAATGAGCAGTTCTTC; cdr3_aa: CASSLWGASSYNEQFF
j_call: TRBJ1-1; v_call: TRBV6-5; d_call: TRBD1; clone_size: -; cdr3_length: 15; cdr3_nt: TGTGCCAGCAGACCGCTATCAGGGGGTGGCACTGAAGCTTTCTTT; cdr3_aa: CASRPLSGGGTEAFF
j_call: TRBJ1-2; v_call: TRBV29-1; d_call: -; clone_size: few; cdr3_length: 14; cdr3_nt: TGCAGCGTTGAAGATTGGCCAGCTACCTATGGCTACACCTTC; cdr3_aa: CSVEDWPATYGYTF
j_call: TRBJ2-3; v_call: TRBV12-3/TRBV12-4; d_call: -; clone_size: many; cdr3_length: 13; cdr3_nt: TGTGCCAGCAGTTTACTGAGGCCAGATACGCAGTATTTT; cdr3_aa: CASSLLRPDTQYF
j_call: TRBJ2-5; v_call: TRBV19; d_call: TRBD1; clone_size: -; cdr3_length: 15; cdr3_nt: TGTGCCAGTGGCCGGACAGGCCCGAACCAAGAGACCCAGTACTTC; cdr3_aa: CASGRTGPNQETQYF
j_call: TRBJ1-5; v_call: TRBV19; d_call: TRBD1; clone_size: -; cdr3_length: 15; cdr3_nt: TGTGCCAGTAGTTCCAGGGGGCAGGGCAATCAGCCCCAGCATTTT; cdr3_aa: CASSSRGQGNQPQHF
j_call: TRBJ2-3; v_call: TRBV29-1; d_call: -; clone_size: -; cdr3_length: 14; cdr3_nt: TGCAGCGTCCAAAGACAGACGAGCACAGATACGCAGTATTTT; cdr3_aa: CSVQRQTSTDTQYF
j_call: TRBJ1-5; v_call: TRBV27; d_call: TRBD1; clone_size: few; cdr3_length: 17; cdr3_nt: TGTGCCAGCAGTCTTACCCTGACAGGGAATAGCAATCAGCCCCAGCATTTT; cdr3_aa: CASSLTLTGNSNQPQHF
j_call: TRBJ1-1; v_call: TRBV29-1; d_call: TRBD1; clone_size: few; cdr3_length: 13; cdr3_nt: TGCAGCGTTAAGACAGGGATGAACACTGAAGCTTTCTTT; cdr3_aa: CSVKTGMNTEAFF
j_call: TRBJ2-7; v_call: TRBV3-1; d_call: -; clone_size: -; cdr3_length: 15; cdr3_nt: TGTGCCAGCAGCCAAGGGAACGGAGCCTCCTACGAGCAGTACTTC; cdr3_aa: CASSQGNGASYEQYF
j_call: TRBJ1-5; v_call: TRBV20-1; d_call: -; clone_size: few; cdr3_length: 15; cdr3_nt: TGCAGTGCTTTGAAGGGGGGAAGCGGCAATCAGCCCCAGCATTTT; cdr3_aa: CSALKGGSGNQPQHF
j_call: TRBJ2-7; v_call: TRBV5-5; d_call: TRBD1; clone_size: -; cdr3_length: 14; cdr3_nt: TGTGCCAGCAGCACACGACAGGGGTTCTACGAGCAGTACTTC; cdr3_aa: CASSTRQGFYEQYF
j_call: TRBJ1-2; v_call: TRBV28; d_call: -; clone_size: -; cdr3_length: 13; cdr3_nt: TGTGCCAGCAGTTTAAACGTGGGGGATGGCTACACCTTC; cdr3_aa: CASSLNVGDGYTF
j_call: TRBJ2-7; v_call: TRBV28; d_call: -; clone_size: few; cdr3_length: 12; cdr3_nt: TGTGCCAGCAGTTTCTTAAACTACGAGCAGTACTTC; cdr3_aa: CASSFLNYEQYF
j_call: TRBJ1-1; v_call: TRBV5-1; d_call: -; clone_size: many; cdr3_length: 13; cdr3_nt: TGCGCCAGCAGCTTGTATCCCAACACTGAAGCTTTCTTT; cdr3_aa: CASSLYPNTEAFF
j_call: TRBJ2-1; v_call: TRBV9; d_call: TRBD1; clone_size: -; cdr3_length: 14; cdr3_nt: TGTGCCAGCAACAGACAGGGGACAAACAATGAGCAGTTCTTC; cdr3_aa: CASNRQGTNNEQFF
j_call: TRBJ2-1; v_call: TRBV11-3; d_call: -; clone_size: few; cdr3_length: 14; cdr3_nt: TGTGCCAGCAGTGCCACCGGAGGGGCTAATGAGCAGTTCTTC; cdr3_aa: CASSATGGANEQFF
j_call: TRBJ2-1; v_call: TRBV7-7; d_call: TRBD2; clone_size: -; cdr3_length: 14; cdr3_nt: TGTGCCAGCAGCTTATCGGGACTATCCAATGAGCAGTTCTTC; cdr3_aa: CASSLSGLSNEQFF
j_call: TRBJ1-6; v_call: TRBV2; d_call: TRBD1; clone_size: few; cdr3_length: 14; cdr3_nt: TGTGCCATAACCAGGGGGCTCGATAATTCACCCCTCCACTTT; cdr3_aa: CAITRGLDNSPLHF
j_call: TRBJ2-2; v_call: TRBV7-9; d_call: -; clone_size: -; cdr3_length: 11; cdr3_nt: TGTGCCAGCACCCCTCTACGGGAGCTGTTTTTT; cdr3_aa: CASTPLRELFF
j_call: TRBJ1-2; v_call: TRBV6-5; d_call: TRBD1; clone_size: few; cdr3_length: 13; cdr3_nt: TGTGCCAGCAAGCGACAGGGGGCCTATGGCTACACCTTC; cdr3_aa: CASKRQGAYGYTF
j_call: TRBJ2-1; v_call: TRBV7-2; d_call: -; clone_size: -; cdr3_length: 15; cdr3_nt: TGTGCCAGCAGCCAGGGAACTAGCAGTTACAATGAGCAGTTCTTC; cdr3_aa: CASSQGTSSYNEQFF
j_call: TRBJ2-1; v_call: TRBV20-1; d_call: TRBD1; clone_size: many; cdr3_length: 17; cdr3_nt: TGCAGTGCTAGAGGACAGGGGGCCGCGGGCTCCTACAATGAGCAGTTCTTC; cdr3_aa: CSARGQGAAGSYNEQFF
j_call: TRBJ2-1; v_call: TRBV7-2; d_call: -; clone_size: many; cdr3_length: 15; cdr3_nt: TGTGCCAGCAGCTCAGGCGGACAGTCCTACAATGAGCAGTTCTTC; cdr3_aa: CASSSGGQSYNEQFF
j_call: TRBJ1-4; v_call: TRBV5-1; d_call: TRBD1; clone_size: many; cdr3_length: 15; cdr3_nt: TGCGCCAGCAGACAAGGGACAGGAGTTAGTGAAAAACTGTTTTTT; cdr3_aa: CASRQGTGVSEKLFF
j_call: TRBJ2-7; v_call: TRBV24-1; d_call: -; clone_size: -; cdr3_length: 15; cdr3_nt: TGTGCCACCAGTGCCGCCAACAGGGATCGCTACGAGCAGTACTTC; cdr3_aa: CATSAANRDRYEQYF
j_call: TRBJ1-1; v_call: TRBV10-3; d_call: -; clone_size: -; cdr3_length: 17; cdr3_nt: TGTGCCATCAGTGGCAAATGGGGTGAGGCCCTGAACACTGAAGCTTTCTTT; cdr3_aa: CAISGKWGEALNTEAFF
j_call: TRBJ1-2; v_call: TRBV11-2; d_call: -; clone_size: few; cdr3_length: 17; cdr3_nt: TGTGCCAGCAGCTTAGATCTCGGAGGAGGTACTAACTATGGCTACACCTTC; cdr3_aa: CASSLDLGGGTNYGYTF
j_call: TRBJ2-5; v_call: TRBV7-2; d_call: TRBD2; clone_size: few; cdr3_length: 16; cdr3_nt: TGTGCCAGCAGCGCAGGACTAGCGGGAGAGGGGGAGACCCAGTACTTC; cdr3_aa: CASSAGLAGEGETQYF
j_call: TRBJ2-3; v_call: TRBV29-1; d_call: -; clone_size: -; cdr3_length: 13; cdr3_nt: TGCAGCGCTGACCGGGTAGGCACAGATACGCAGTATTTT; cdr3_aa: CSADRVGTDTQYF
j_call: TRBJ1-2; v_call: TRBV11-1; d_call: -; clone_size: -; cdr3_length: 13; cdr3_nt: TGTGCCAGCAGCTTTGGAGCTAACTATGGCTACACCTTC; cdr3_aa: CASSFGANYGYTF
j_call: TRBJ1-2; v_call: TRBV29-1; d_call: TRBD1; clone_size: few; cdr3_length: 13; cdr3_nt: TGCAGCGCCGGAGAACAGGGGCGCGCTGGCTACACCTTC; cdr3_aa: CSAGEQGRAGYTF
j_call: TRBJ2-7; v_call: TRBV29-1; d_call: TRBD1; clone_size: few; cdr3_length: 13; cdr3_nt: TGCAGCGTTAGACTGACAGGGGAGCAAGAGCAGTACTTC; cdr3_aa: CSVRLTGEQEQYF
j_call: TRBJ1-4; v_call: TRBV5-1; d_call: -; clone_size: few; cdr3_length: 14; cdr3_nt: TGCGCCAGCAGCCCGGGGGTAGCTAATGAAAAACTGTTTTTT; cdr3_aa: CASSPGVANEKLFF
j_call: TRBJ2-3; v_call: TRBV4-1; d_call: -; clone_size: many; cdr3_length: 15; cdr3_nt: TGCGCCAGCAGCTATAGCGGCCCTAGCACAGATACGCAGTATTTT; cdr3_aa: CASSYSGPSTDTQYF
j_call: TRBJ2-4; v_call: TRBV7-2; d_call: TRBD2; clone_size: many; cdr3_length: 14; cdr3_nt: TGTGCCAGCAGCCCCGCTTTAGCGGGGTCCATTCAGTACTTC; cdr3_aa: CASSPALAGSIQYF
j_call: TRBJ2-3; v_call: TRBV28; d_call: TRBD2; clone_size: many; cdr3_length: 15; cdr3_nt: TGTGCCAGCAGTGGTCCTAGCGGGAGTCTGGATACGCAGTATTTT; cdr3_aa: CASSGPSGSLDTQYF
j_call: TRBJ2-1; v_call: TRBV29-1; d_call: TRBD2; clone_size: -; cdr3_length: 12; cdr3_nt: TGCAGCGTTAAGCGGGAGGGTGATGAGCAGTTCTTC; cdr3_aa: CSVKREGDEQFF
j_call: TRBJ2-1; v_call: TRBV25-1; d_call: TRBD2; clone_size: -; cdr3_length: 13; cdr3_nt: TGTGCCAGCTGGGGGGGGAGCTACAATGAGCAGTTCTTC; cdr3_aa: CASWGGSYNEQFF
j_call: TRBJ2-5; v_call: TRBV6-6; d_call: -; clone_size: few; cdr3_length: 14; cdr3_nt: TGTGCCAGCAGTACTACAGGGAAGAGAGAGACCCAGTACTTC; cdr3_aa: CASSTTGKRETQYF